This passage covers 26 T cell receptor beta chains from one sample sequenced in a study of monozygotic twins with inflammatory bowel disease. From the 5' RACE reads, TCRdb lists one entry per CDR3 protein and no DNA. This listing includes 200,000 to 250,000 distinct CDR3 sequences. Sequenced input: blood. These receptors were taken from a human donor with ulcerative colitis or Crohn's disease, or a healthy co-twin of an affected twin (not recorded which).

The V gene is TRBV7-9, the J gene TRBJ2-7; the TCRdb D gene call, TRBD2, has no DNA to confirm it. CDR3 length: 15 amino acids. Germline assignment: CDR1 SEHNR and CDR2 FQNEAQ (reference sequence). CDR3 loop: CASSPSQRTSYEQYF.

V is TRBV6-5 and J is TRBJ2-7; the D call of TRBD2 rests on TCRdb alone, since no DNA is present to check it. The CDR3 contains 12 residues. Germline CDR1 MNHEY, CDR2 SVGAGI. This CDR3 is CASSGLADEQYF.

The gene calls are TRBV12-3 or TRBV12-4 and TRBJ2-1; TCRdb's D gene call, TRBD2, goes unchecked for lack of DNA. CDR3 size: 14 residues. The CDR3 is CANSLGQGSNEQFF.

The chain uses TRBV4-2 and TRBJ2-2; TCRdb reports TRBD2, a call that lacks DNA to check it against. The CDR3 is made up of 17 amino acids. CDR1 is LGHNA, CDR2 YNFKEQ, per germline. CDR3 sequence reads: CASSHVIITSGRGELFF.

The chain recombines TRBV12-3 or TRBV12-4 with TRBJ1-6; TCRdb selects TRBD1, and the lack of DNA leaves this call unchecked. This CDR3 has 14 amino acids. The chain's CDR3 is CASSFRQGDSPLHF.

The chain joins TRBV10-3 to TRBJ2-1; with no DNA, the TCRdb D assignment of TRBD1 cannot be verified. The CDR3 consists of 16 residues. Germline CDR1 reads ENHRY; CDR2 reads SYGVKD. The CDR3: CAISKKQGVAYNEQFF.

The V and J genes are TRBV4-2 and TRBJ2-1. The germline CDR1 and CDR2 sequences are LGHNA and YNFKEQ. The CDR3 runs 15 residues. CDR3 in amino acids: CASSQDFSSYNEQFF.

This chain connects TRBV6-5 to TRBJ1-6; TCRdb designates TRBD1, a call that cannot be tested without DNA. The CDR3 extends over 18 amino acids. Looked up from germline, CDR1 is MNHEY and CDR2 is SVGAGI. The CDR3 reads CASSPTVSGLSYNSPLHF.

This chain uses TRBV5-1 with TRBJ1-5; TCRdb outputs TRBD1, but without DNA this stays unchecked. The CDR3 runs to 14 residues. Germline V gene lookup returns CDR1 SGHRS and CDR2 YFSETQ. This CDR3 reads CASSPGTGDQPQHF.

The chain uses TRBV5-1 and TRBJ2-7; TCRdb gives TRBD1 as the D gene, but with no DNA this cannot be confirmed. From germline, CDR1 is SGHRS and CDR2 YFSETQ. The CDR3 contains 15 residues. The CDR3 reads CASSLGMGLGDEQYF. Full variable domain (rest looked up from reference TRBV5-1 and TRBJ2-7): KAGVTQTPRYLIKTRGQQVTLSCSPISGHRSVSWYQQTPGQGLQFLFEYFSETQRNKGNFPGRFSGRQFSNSRSEMNVSTLELGDSALYLCASSLGMGLGDEQYFGPGTRLTVT.

The CDR3 is CASSYPSLGYGYTF. This sequence joins TRBV6-6 and TRBJ1-2. Germline assignment: CDR1 MNHNY and CDR2 SVGAGI (reference sequence). The CDR3 totals 14 residues.

The rearrangement uses TRBV7-2 and TRBJ2-7; the TCRdb D gene call, TRBD1, has no DNA to confirm it. Germline CDR1 SGHTA, CDR2 FQGNSA. CDR3 size: 14 residues. The CDR3: CASSSQGSSDEQYF.

The chain joins TRBV5-1 to TRBJ2-1; TCRdb's assignment of TRBD2 cannot be checked, as there is no DNA. This CDR3 region has 15 residues. Germline V gene lookup returns CDR1 SGHRS and CDR2 YFSETQ. The CDR3 spells CASSKSGTSGGVQFF.

The rearrangement links TRBV15 to TRBJ1-5. Germline V lookup: CDR1 LNHNV, CDR2 YYDKDF (reference sequence). The CDR3 has 15 amino acids. The CDR3 is CATSSGFSGNQPQHF.

This rearrangement joins TRBV5-4 to TRBJ2-1; TCRdb picks TRBD2, but there is no DNA to check that call. The CDR3 is made up of 15 amino acids. Germline V CDR1 and CDR2: SGHNT, YYREEE (reference sequence). CDR3 in amino acids: CASSLDSVRYNEQFF. The full variable domain, its missing parts supplied by reference TRBV5-4 and TRBJ2-1, is ETGVTQSPTHLIKTRGQQVTLRCSSQSGHNTVSWYQQALGQGPQFIFQYYREEENGRGNFPPRFSGLQFPNYSSELNVNALELDDSALYLCASSLDSVRYNEQFFGPGTRLTVL.

The chain joins TRBV20-1 to TRBJ2-2; there is no DNA to check the TCRdb D call of TRBD1. The germline V gene encodes CDR1 DFQATT and CDR2 SNEGSKA (reference sequence). CDR3 size: 14 residues. The CDR3 loop is CSARPDRGTGELFF.

J is TRBJ1-2 and V is TRBV5-4; lacking DNA, the TRBD1 call made by TCRdb goes unchecked. From germline, CDR1 is SGHNT and CDR2 YYREEE (reference sequence). The length of the CDR3 is 13 residues. CDR3: CASNDRGVFGYTF.

The chain carries TRBV5-1 and TRBJ1-2; TCRdb reports TRBD1, a call that lacks DNA to check it against. CDR1 is SGHRS and CDR2 is YFSETQ in the germline V gene. There are 14 residues in the CDR3. CDR3 in amino acids: CASSLGQGPYGYTF.

The genes are TRBV5-6 and TRBJ1-1; the D call of TRBD1 rests on TCRdb alone, since no DNA is present to check it. The germline gives CDR1 SGHDT, CDR2 YYEEEE. The CDR3 extends over 14 amino acids. The CDR3 sequence is CASSTQGRRSEAFF.

The genes are TRBV5-1 and TRBJ2-7; checking the TCRdb D call of TRBD2 is not possible without DNA. The CDR3 is made up of 15 amino acids. From germline, CDR1 is SGHRS and CDR2 YFSETQ. CDR3 region: CASSLGSTPRDEQYF.

V gene TRBV5-1 combines with J gene TRBJ2-7; TCRdb picks TRBD1, but there is no DNA to check that call. This CDR3 has 12 residues. CDR1 and CDR2 (germline): SGHRS, YFSETQ. The CDR3 here is CASSLRDHEQYF.

CDR3 amino acids: CASSLAGRPYEQYF. V and J are TRBV5-4 and TRBJ2-7. The germline V gene encodes CDR1 SGHNT and CDR2 YYREEE (reference sequence). This CDR3 is built from 14 residues.

The chain carries TRBV5-4 and TRBJ1-4; the D call from TCRdb, TRBD1, cannot be confirmed without DNA. The CDR3 runs to 15 residues. The germline gives CDR1 SGHNT, CDR2 YYREEE (reference sequence). The CDR3 loop reads CASSLGGGVDEKLFF.

The chain employs TRBV18 and TRBJ2-3; TCRdb outputs TRBD1, but without DNA this stays unchecked. The CDR3 covers 14 residues. Per germline, CDR1 KGHSH and CDR2 LQKENI. The CDR3 reads CASSTGGGTDTQYF.

This chain links TRBV5-4 with TRBJ1-6; TCRdb reports TRBD1, a call that lacks DNA to check it against. Germline loops: CDR1 SGHNT, CDR2 YYREEE (reference sequence). This CDR3 is 14 amino acids long. The CDR3: CASSSQGVRSPLHF.

The V and J genes are TRBV20-1 and TRBJ2-7. CDR1 is DFQATT and CDR2 is SNEGSKA in the germline V gene (reference sequence). CDR3 length equals 13 residues. CDR3 protein: CSARIRNSYEQYF.